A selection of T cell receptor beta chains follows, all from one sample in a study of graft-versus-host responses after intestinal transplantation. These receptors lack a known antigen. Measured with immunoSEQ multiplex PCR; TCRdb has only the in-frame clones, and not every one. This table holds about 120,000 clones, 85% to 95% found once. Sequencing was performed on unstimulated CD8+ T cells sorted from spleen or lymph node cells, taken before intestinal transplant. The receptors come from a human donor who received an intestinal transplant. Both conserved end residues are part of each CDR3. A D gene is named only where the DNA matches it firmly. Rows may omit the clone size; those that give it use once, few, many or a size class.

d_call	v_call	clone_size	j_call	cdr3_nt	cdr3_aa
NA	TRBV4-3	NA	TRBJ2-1	TGCGCCAGCAGCCAAGCATTGGCTAGGTCCTACAATGAGCAGTTCTTC	CASSQALARSYNEQFF
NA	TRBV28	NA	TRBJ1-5	TGTGCCAGCCTAGACTCAAATAGCAATCAGCCCCAGCATTTT	CASLDSNSNQPQHF
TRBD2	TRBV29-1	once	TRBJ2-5	TGCAGCATCCGCATGACGGGAGGGACCCAGTACTTC	CSIRMTGGTQYF
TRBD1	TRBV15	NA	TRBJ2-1	TGTGCCACCAGCTCGTCAGGGGGCGTGTACAATGAGCAGTTCTTC	CATSSSGGVYNEQFF
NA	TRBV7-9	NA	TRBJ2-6	TGTGCCAGCAGCTTAGGCGGGGCGCTTGGGGCCAACGTCCTGACTTTC	CASSLGGALGANVLTF
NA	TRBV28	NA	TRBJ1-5	TGTGCCAGCAAAGACAATCAGCCCCAGCATTTT	CASKDNQPQHF
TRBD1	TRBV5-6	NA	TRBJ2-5	TGTGCCAGCAGCTTAACCGACAGGGGGCAAGAGCAGTACTTC	CASSLTDRGQEQYF
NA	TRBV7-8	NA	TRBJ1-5	TGTGCCAGCAGCCGGGTTGAAGGGTTTAGCAATCAGCCCCAGCATTTT	CASSRVEGFSNQPQHF
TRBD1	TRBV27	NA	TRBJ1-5	TGTGCCAGCAGTCTTGGACAGGGTCGGAATCAGCCCCAGCATTTT	CASSLGQGRNQPQHF
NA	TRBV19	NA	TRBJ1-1	TGTGCCACGAATCATAAGAACACTGAAGCTTTCTTT	CATNHKNTEAFF
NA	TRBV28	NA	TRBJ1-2	TGTGCCAGCAGTGATGGGTATGGCTACACCTTC	CASSDGYGYTF
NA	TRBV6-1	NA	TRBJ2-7	TGTGCCAGCAGTGAAGCCCTAGCGTATCAGCAGTACTTC	CASSEALAYQQYF
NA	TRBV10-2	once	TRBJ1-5	TGCGCCAGCAGTGTAGGGTTGAGCAATCAGCCCCAGCATTTT	CASSVGLSNQPQHF
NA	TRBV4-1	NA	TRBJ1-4	TGCGCCAGCAGCTCACCGGGCCCCACAACCGATGAAAAACTGTTTTTT	CASSSPGPTTDEKLFF
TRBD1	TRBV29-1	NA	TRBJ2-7	TGCAGCGTTGAAGGACAGGGGAGCAACGAGCAGTACTTC	CSVEGQGSNEQYF
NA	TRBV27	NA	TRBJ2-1	TGTGCCAGCACTCCCTCCCCCCCCGGGCCAAGATACAATGAGCAGTTCTTC	CASTPSPPGPRYNEQFF
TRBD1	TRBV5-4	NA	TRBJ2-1	TGTGCCAGCAGCTCTCCAGGACAGGGGGGAAATGAGCAGTTCTTC	CASSSPGQGGNEQFF
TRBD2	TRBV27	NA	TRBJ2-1	TGTGCCAGCAGCGCGGCGTCTAGCGGGCTTAGCTCCTACAATGAGCAGTTCTTC	CASSAASSGLSSYNEQFF
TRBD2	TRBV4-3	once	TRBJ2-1	TGCGCCAGCAGCCAGGTGACTAGCGGGAGGCCCAATGAGCAGTTCTTC	CASSQVTSGRPNEQFF
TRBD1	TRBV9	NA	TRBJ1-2	TGTGCCAGCAGCAACAATCCGGGACAGGAGCTCTATGGCTACACCTTC	CASSNNPGQELYGYTF
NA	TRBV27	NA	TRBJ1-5	TGTGCCAGCAGTTTATTGGCGGTTAATCAGCCCCAGCATTTT	CASSLLAVNQPQHF
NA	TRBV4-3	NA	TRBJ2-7	TGCGCCAGCAGCCTACGACTAGATCAGGAGCAGTACTTC	CASSLRLDQEQYF
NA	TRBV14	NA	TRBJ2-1	TGTGCCAGCAGCCTTGGTAATGAGCAGTTCTTC	CASSLGNEQFF
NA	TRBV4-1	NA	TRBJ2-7	TGCGCCAGCAGCCAACTTCCGGGACTTACCTACGAGCAGTACTTC	CASSQLPGLTYEQYF
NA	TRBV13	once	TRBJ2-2	TGTGCCAGCAGCTTCTTAGCCGGGGAGCTGTTTTTT	CASSFLAGELFF
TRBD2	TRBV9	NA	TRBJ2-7	TGTGCCAGCAGCGTAAGGGGAGGGTCCCCCTACGAGCAGTACTTC	CASSVRGGSPYEQYF
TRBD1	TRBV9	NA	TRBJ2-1	TGTGCCAGCAGCCCGCCCGGGACAGGGGTTCGAAATGAGCAGTTCTTC	CASSPPGTGVRNEQFF
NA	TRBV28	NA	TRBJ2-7	TGTGCCAGCAGACAGACGACGCGGGGCGAGCAGTACTTC	CASRQTTRGEQYF
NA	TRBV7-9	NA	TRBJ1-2	TGTGCCAGGCCTTGGAATTGGGGGGGAACCTATGGCTACACCTTC	CARPWNWGGTYGYTF
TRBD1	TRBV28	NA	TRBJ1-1	TGTGCCAGCAGTTCAGGGACAGGGGGGACTGAAGCTTTCTTT	CASSSGTGGTEAFF
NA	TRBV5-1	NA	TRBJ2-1	TGCGCCAGCAGCTTAAATTTTGGGGCCTACAATGAGCAGTTCTTC	CASSLNFGAYNEQFF
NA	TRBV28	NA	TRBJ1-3	TGTGCCAGCAGCGACGACCTCTCTGGAAACACCATATATTTT	CASSDDLSGNTIYF
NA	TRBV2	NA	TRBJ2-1	TGTGCCAGCAGTTATGGTGAGCAGTTCTTC	CASSYGEQFF
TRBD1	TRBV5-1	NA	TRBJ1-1	TGCGCCAGTTCCTTTCAGGGGGCACCTCCTGAAGCTTTCTTT	CASSFQGAPPEAFF
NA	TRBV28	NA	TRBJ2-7	TGTGCCAGCAGTTCCCCCCGCGAGCAGTACTTC	CASSSPREQYF
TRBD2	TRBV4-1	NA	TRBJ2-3	TGCGCCAGCAGCCAAGATGGGATAGCGGGAGCCACCGACACAGATACGCAGTATTTT	CASSQDGIAGATDTDTQYF
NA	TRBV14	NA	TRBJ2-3	TGTGCCAGCAGCCCCGAGTGGGAAACAGATACGCAGTATTTT	CASSPEWETDTQYF
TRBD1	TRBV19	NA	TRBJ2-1	TGTGCCAGTACTCCGGGACAGAAGGACTCCTACAATGAGCAGTTCTTC	CASTPGQKDSYNEQFF
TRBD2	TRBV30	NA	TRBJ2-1	TGTGCCTGGAGTGTAGGGACTAGCGGGAGATCGAATGAGCAGTTCTTC	CAWSVGTSGRSNEQFF
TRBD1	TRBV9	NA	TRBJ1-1	TGTGCCAGCAGCGTAGCTGTACAGGGGGAGGAAGCTTTCTTT	CASSVAVQGEEAFF
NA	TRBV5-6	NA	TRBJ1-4	TGTGCCAGCAGCTCCGATGGACAGAATGAAAAACTGTTTTTT	CASSSDGQNEKLFF
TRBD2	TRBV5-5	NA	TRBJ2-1	TGTGCCAGCAGCTTGAGGTGGTTAGTAGGACTAGCGGGAGGGAGTGAGCAGTTCTTC	CASSLRWLVGLAGGSEQFF